The clone carrying this T cell receptor beta chain came up many times. What it recognizes is unknown. TCRdb re-called the RT-PCR reads through MiXCR, storing one row per CDR3 protein. Among fewer than 800,000 distinct CDR3 sequences, 15% to 18% were seen once, and the ten largest hold approximately 10%. This sample is drawn from a study of response to subunit inactivated influenza vaccine. Findings and limits, study-wide: Each seasonal influenza vaccination recruits few new T cells, the authors suggested.

This receptor was taken from a man aged 50-60 years who received an inactivated influenza vaccine. The source material was PBMCs from blood, sampled approximately 13 days after vaccination.

CDR3 nucleotide sequence: TGTGCCAGCAGTTCCCTACCCCCGCAGGGAGGGAACACTGAAGCTTTCTTT. Protein product: CASSSLPPQGGNTEAFF. The chain links TRBV6-5 to TRBJ1-1; TRBD1 might be the D (5 bases). The CDR3 contains 17 residues. The germline V gene encodes CDR1 MNHEY and CDR2 SVGAGI. Trimming stripped 4 bases from V and 1 base from J, with 19 bases between.